These 17 T cell receptor beta chains share one sample of origin, sequenced in a study of blood T cell repertoires in COVID-19. The data were produced by immunoSEQ multiplex PCR, yet TCRdb's version contains in-frame clones alone and is incomplete. The table lists about 130,000 clones, 84% of them singletons. The sequencing input was peripheral blood. Receptor source: a human donor in a cohort sampled during active COVID-19.

The V and J genes are TRBV5-5 and TRBJ2-5; 14 nucleotides agree with TRBD2. This CDR3 is built from 16 residues. After removal of 4 bases from V and 4 bases from J, the junction contained 6 bases not matched to a gene. CDR1 is SGHKS and CDR2 is YYEKEE in the germline V gene (reference sequence). CDR3 in amino acids: CASSPRLAGGVETQYF. DNA of the CDR3: TGTGCCAGCAGCCCACGACTAGCGGGGGGGGTAGAGACCCAGTACTTC. The full variable domain, its missing parts supplied by reference TRBV5-5 and TRBJ2-5, is DAGVTQSPTHLIKTRGQQVTLRCSPISGHKSVSWYQQVLGQGPQFIFQYYEKEERGRGNFPDRFSARQFPNYSSELNVNALLLGDSALYLCASSPRLAGGVETQYFGPGTRLLVL.

V and J are TRBV18 and TRBJ2-3; 9 bases align to TRBD2. With 3 bases clipped from V and 3 bases from J, the junction kept 13 bases outside the gene matches. The CDR3 loop spans 18 amino acids. CDR1 is KGHSH and CDR2 is LQKENI in the germline V gene. This CDR3 is CASSPVGSGGSGTDTQYF. CDR3 DNA: TGTGCCAGCTCACCCGTGGGTAGCGGGGGATCCGGGACAGATACGCAGTATTTT.

The chain is built from TRBV5-1 and TRBJ1-5; 10 nucleotides line up with TRBD1. Germline CDR1 SGHRS, CDR2 YFSETQ. This CDR3 has 14 amino acids. After removal of 3 bases from V and 4 bases from J, the junction contained 1 base not matched to a gene. CDR3: CASSSGQGNQPQHF. The CDR3 nucleotides are TGCGCCAGCAGCTCGGGACAGGGGAATCAGCCCCAGCATTTT. The whole variable domain, remainder taken from reference TRBV5-1 and TRBJ1-5, is KAGVTQTPRYLIKTRGQQVTLSCSPISGHRSVSWYQQTPGQGLQFLFEYFSETQRNKGNFPGRFSGRQFSNSRSEMNVSTLELGDSALYLCASSSGQGNQPQHFGDGTRLSIL.

The genes are TRBV13 and TRBJ2-7, with a tentative D call TRBD2 (6 bases). The ends were cut back, 2 bases at V and 12 bases at J, with 14 bases in the middle. The CDR3 runs 12 residues. Germline assignment: CDR1 PRHDT and CDR2 FYEKMQ (reference sequence). CDR3 residues: CASSLRPGRPYF. CDR3 nucleotides: TGTGCCAGCAGCTTAAGGCCGGGGAGGCCGTACTTC.

The genes are TRBV6-6 and TRBJ2-7; TRBD1 is a possible D gene (5 bases). V was trimmed by 8 bases and J by 2 bases, leaving 13 bases between them. The CDR3 has 13 amino acids. Germline V lookup: CDR1 MNHNY, CDR2 SVGAGI (reference sequence). The CDR3 nucleotides read TGTGCCAGCCGACAGACCTATACCTACGAGCAGTACTTC. Its protein product is CASRQTYTYEQYF.

The chain employs TRBV7-2 and TRBJ1-2; D unresolved. V lost 3 bases to trimming and J lost 5 bases, with 13 bases between them. CDR3 length: 14 residues. Germline V gene lookup returns CDR1 SGHTA and CDR2 FQGNSA. CDR3 in DNA: TGTGCCAGCAGCTTTTTCAGGTTCCAATATGGCTACACCTTC. It specifies CASSFFRFQYGYTF.

The V call is TRBV18, the J call TRBJ1-5; tentatively, D is TRBD1 (6 bases). Trimming stripped 1 base from V and 4 bases from J, with 17 bases between. In germline, CDR1 is KGHSH, CDR2 LQKENI. CDR3 length: 17 amino acids. As DNA, the CDR3 is TGTGCCAGCTCACCACAGCGGTTGACAGGAAGTAATCAGCCCCAGCATTTT. It yields the protein CASSPQRLTGSNQPQHF.

The J gene is TRBJ2-7, the V gene TRBV6-5, with D possibly TRBD2 on 5 matching bases. The ends were cut back, 0 bases at V and 2 bases at J, with 11 bases in the middle. Germline V lookup: CDR1 MNHEY, CDR2 SVGAGI. The CDR3 covers 15 residues. Here the CDR3 DNA reads TGTGCCAGCAGTTACTCCGGACTGACCCCCTACGAGCAGTACTTC. This sequence encodes CASSYSGLTPYEQYF.

This chain uses TRBV19 with TRBJ1-1; TRBD1 aligns across 7 bases. CDR1 is LNHDA, CDR2 SQIVND, per germline (reference sequence). The CDR3 extends over 14 amino acids. V lost 7 bases, J lost 4 bases, and 9 bases stayed unmatched. CDR3 residues: CASNPWGDSTEAFF. The CDR3 bases are TGTGCCAGTAATCCGTGGGGGGACAGCACTGAAGCTTTCTTT.

This chain links TRBV7-6 with TRBJ1-4; TRBD1 agrees at 7 bases. The V gene end was trimmed by 5 bases and the J gene end by 6 bases; junction bases not matched to a gene: 6. CDR1 is SGHVS and CDR2 is FNYEAQ in the germline V gene. The CDR3 spans 14 residues. The CDR3 sequence is CASSLDRVDEKLFF. The CDR3 DNA sequence: TGTGCCAGCAGCCTAGACAGGGTTGATGAAAAACTGTTTTTT.

J is TRBJ2-1 and V is TRBV7-2; 7 bases map to TRBD1. CDR1 and CDR2 from the germline V gene are SGHTA and FQGNSA. This CDR3 has 14 amino acids. J was trimmed by 6 bases and V by 1 base; bases with no gene match: 3. The chain's CDR3 is CASSLGPGGNEQFF. The CDR3 DNA follows: TGTGCCAGCAGCTTAGGCCCAGGGGGCAATGAGCAGTTCTTC.

V usage is TRBV28 and J usage is TRBJ1-5; 7 nucleotides agree with TRBD1. After removal of 5 bases from V and 7 bases from J, the junction contained 8 bases not matched to a gene. This CDR3 comprises 14 residues. The germline V gene encodes CDR1 MDHEN and CDR2 SYDVKM. The DNA of the CDR3 is TGTGCCAGCAGTCCCACGACAGGGTGGCAGCCCCAGCATTTT. Translation: CASSPTTGWQPQHF.

The genes are TRBV5-1 and TRBJ2-5; TRBD2 aligns across 9 bases. Germline lookup yields CDR1 SGHRS and CDR2 YFSETQ. V shed 4 bases and J 4 bases; nucleotides not matched to a gene: 11. The length of the CDR3 is 16 residues. The CDR3: CASSILAMTSGETQYF. The CDR3 nucleotides read TGCGCCAGCAGCATCCTCGCTATGACTAGCGGAGAGACCCAGTACTTC.

The chain has TRBV7-9 and TRBJ1-4, with 7 bases that match TRBD1. Germline V gene lookup returns CDR1 SEHNR and CDR2 FQNEAQ (reference sequence). V dropped 4 bases and J dropped 4; count of bases not matched to a gene: 9. The CDR3 runs 16 residues. The DNA of the CDR3 is TGTGCCAGCAGCTCTTATCGCGGGACAGATAATGAAAAACTGTTTTTT. Amino acid sequence: CASSSYRGTDNEKLFF.

The DNA for the CDR3 is TGTGCCAGCAGCTTAGTGGGACTAGCGGGGAGCACAGATACGCAGTATTTT. Its protein product is CASSLVGLAGSTDTQYF. The chain has TRBV13 and TRBJ2-3, with TRBD2 matching 13 bases. The J segment lost 0 bases and the V segment lost 1 base, leaving 1 base of the junction unmatched. Germline V lookup: CDR1 PRHDT, CDR2 FYEKMQ (reference sequence). This CDR3 has 17 amino acids.

V usage is TRBV12-5 and J usage is TRBJ1-4; unclear D gene. V was pared by 6 bases and J by 0 bases, with 8 bases between. Germline values: CDR1 LGHNT, CDR2 FRNRAP. The CDR3 has 14 residues. CDR3 sequence reads: CASGLGATNEKLFF. In nucleotides, the CDR3 is TGTGCTAGTGGCTTAGGAGCAACTAATGAAAAACTGTTTTTT.

This chain uses TRBV20-1 with TRBJ2-1, with a possible D match to TRBD1 (5 bases). Germline V gene sequence: CDR1 DFQATT, CDR2 SNEGSKA (reference sequence). The CDR3 runs to 14 residues. V lost 3 bases, J lost 3 bases, and 12 bases lay in between. CDR3 DNA sequence: TGCAGTGCTAGTGGTGGGGCAGGCTACAATGAGCAGTTCTTC. Protein product: CSASGGAGYNEQFF.